The T cell receptor beta chain described here comes from a study of response to subunit inactivated influenza vaccine. Broader study findings: The authors suggested that few new T cells are recruited per seasonal influenza vaccination.

Germline V CDR1 and CDR2: MGHDK, SYGVNS. V shed 6 bases and J 2 bases; nucleotides not matched to a gene: 5. The CDR3 is made up of 15 amino acids. Details on this clonotype: The antigen is unknown.

TCRdb used MiXCR to reprocess the RT-PCR reads, holding one entry per CDR3 protein. The table shows approximately 570,000 distinct CDR3 sequences, with 6.5% to 8% occurring only once. Sequences were derived from PBMCs from blood, sampled roughly 24 months after vaccination. The rearrangement links TRBV25-1 to TRBJ2-2, with 8 bases identical to TRBD1. This sequence originates from a man between 50 and 69 years old who received an inactivated influenza vaccine. The CDR3 DNA reads as TGTGCCAGCAGCGACAGGGGCCGTAACACCGGGGAGCTGTTTTTT. This translates into CASSDRGRNTGELFF.